This is a list of T cell receptor beta chains from one sample in a study of blood T cell repertoires in COVID-19. Using immunoSEQ multiplex PCR, the repertoire was profiled, and TCRdb retains in-frame clones only, with some absent. Here the sample spans roughly 200,000 clones, approximately 83% being singletons. Sequences were obtained from PBMCs or T cells enriched from blood (not recorded which). The receptors stem from a woman aged 45-59 years who had been exposed to COVID-19. Both conserved end residues are part of each CDR3. D genes are given only for firm matches. Some rows mark clone size as missing; the rest say once, few, many or name a class of expanded clone.

V gene: TRBV6-5
D gene: .
clone size: .
J gene: TRBJ1-5
CDR3 DNA: TGTGCCAGCAGTACAGGAAGGAATCAGCCCCAGCATTTT
CDR3 protein: CASSTGRNQPQHF

V gene: TRBV28
D gene: TRBD1
clone size: .
J gene: TRBJ2-7
CDR3 DNA: TGTGCCACCGGGACAGGGGGCTACGAGCAGTACTTC
CDR3 protein: CATGTGGYEQYF

V gene: TRBV6-5
D gene: .
clone size: few
J gene: TRBJ1-1
CDR3 DNA: TGTGCCAGCAGCCTACGACAGAACACTGAAGCTTTCTTT
CDR3 protein: CASSLRQNTEAFF

V gene: TRBV7-2
D gene: .
clone size: .
J gene: TRBJ1-4
CDR3 DNA: TGTGCCAGCAGCCCACAGGGCTACAAAGCGAAACTGTTTTTT
CDR3 protein: CASSPQGYKAKLFF

V gene: TRBV6-4
D gene: .
clone size: .
J gene: TRBJ1-2
CDR3 DNA: TGTGCCAGCAGTGACTCAGGGAGGGGTAACGGCTACACCTTC
CDR3 protein: CASSDSGRGNGYTF

V gene: TRBV19
D gene: .
clone size: .
J gene: TRBJ1-5
CDR3 DNA: TGTGCCAGTACGGCGGAGGTCGCGCAGCCCCAGCATTTT
CDR3 protein: CASTAEVAQPQHF

V gene: TRBV5-1
D gene: TRBD1
clone size: .
J gene: TRBJ1-2
CDR3 DNA: TGCGCCAGCAGCTTGGCCCTAGGGACAGGGGAAAATATTAACTATGGCTACACCTTC
CDR3 protein: CASSLALGTGENINYGYTF

V gene: TRBV27
D gene: TRBD1
clone size: .
J gene: TRBJ1-5
CDR3 DNA: TGTGCCAGCAGTTCTGTCCGGGACAGCCCAGGGGGACCCCAGCATTTT
CDR3 protein: CASSSVRDSPGGPQHF

V gene: TRBV10-1
D gene: .
clone size: few
J gene: TRBJ2-2
CDR3 DNA: TGCGCCAGCAGTGTGCCCGGAGCCGGGGAGCTGTTTTTT
CDR3 protein: CASSVPGAGELFF

V gene: TRBV19
D gene: TRBD2
clone size: .
J gene: TRBJ2-3
CDR3 DNA: TGTGCCAGTAGTATTCAGACTAGCGGGGGGGCCGGAGATACGCAGTATTTT
CDR3 protein: CASSIQTSGGAGDTQYF

V gene: TRBV11-2
D gene: TRBD1
clone size: .
J gene: TRBJ2-5
CDR3 DNA: TGTGCCAGCAGCGAGACCGGGACAGGGGGCGTAGAGACCCAGTACTTC
CDR3 protein: CASSETGTGGVETQYF

V gene: TRBV3-1/TRBV3-2
D gene: .
clone size: .
J gene: TRBJ1-2
CDR3 DNA: TGTGCCAGCAGCCAAACTAACAGGGTATATGGCTACACCTTC
CDR3 protein: CASSQTNRVYGYTF

V gene: TRBV19
D gene: TRBD1
clone size: .
J gene: TRBJ2-1
CDR3 DNA: TGTGCCAGCTCGGACAGGGAGTATTTAGAGTTCTTC
CDR3 protein: CASSDREYLEFF

V gene: TRBV6-5
D gene: .
clone size: .
J gene: TRBJ2-5
CDR3 DNA: TGTGCCAGCAGTCAGGGGCAAGAGACCCAGTACTTC
CDR3 protein: CASSQGQETQYF

V gene: TRBV6-5
D gene: TRBD2
clone size: .
J gene: TRBJ2-2
CDR3 DNA: TGTGCCTGTCTAGCGGCGAACACCGGGGAGCTGTTTTTT
CDR3 protein: CACLAANTGELFF

V gene: TRBV6-5
D gene: .
clone size: .
J gene: TRBJ1-1
CDR3 DNA: TGTGCCAGCAGCCTGAGAATGAACACTGAAGCTTTCTTT
CDR3 protein: CASSLRMNTEAFF

V gene: TRBV29-1
D gene: TRBD2
clone size: .
J gene: TRBJ2-1
CDR3 DNA: TGCAGCGTTGTTACTAGCGGGTACTCCTACAATGAGCAGTTCTTC
CDR3 protein: CSVVTSGYSYNEQFF

V gene: TRBV5-1
D gene: TRBD1
clone size: .
J gene: TRBJ1-2
CDR3 DNA: TGCGCCAGCAGCGGGGGACAGAACTATGGCTACACCTTC
CDR3 protein: CASSGGQNYGYTF

V gene: TRBV5-1
D gene: TRBD1
clone size: .
J gene: TRBJ1-1
CDR3 DNA: TGCGCCAGCAGCGAAGTGATGACAGGGGGATGGGCTTTCTTT
CDR3 protein: CASSEVMTGGWAFF

V gene: TRBV11-1
D gene: .
clone size: many
J gene: TRBJ1-1
CDR3 DNA: TGTGCCAGCAGTATAAGACGGGGGTCGGAAGCTTTCTTT
CDR3 protein: CASSIRRGSEAFF

V gene: TRBV10-2
D gene: TRBD1
clone size: few
J gene: TRBJ2-7
CDR3 DNA: TGCGCCAGCCGGCAGGGGGCGGGCTACGAGCAGTACTTC
CDR3 protein: CASRQGAGYEQYF

V gene: TRBV7-8
D gene: TRBD2
clone size: .
J gene: TRBJ2-5
CDR3 DNA: TGTGCCAGCAGCTTTAGCGGGGGGACCGGGGGGGAGACCCAGTACTTC
CDR3 protein: CASSFSGGTGGETQYF

V gene: TRBV6-5
D gene: .
clone size: .
J gene: TRBJ2-1
CDR3 DNA: TGTGCCAGCAAGGAGACCCAACAGTTCTTC
CDR3 protein: CASKETQQFF

V gene: TRBV9
D gene: .
clone size: .
J gene: TRBJ2-1
CDR3 DNA: TGTGCCAGCAGCGTAGGACTAGTTAATGAGCAGTTCTTC
CDR3 protein: CASSVGLVNEQFF

V gene: TRBV27
D gene: TRBD1
clone size: few
J gene: TRBJ1-2
CDR3 DNA: TGTGCCAGCGGACAGGAGAACTATGGCTACACCTTC
CDR3 protein: CASGQENYGYTF

V gene: TRBV6-5
D gene: .
clone size: .
J gene: TRBJ1-1
CDR3 DNA: TGTGCCAGCAGTTCGACACAGGGTATGAACACTGAAGCTTTCTTT
CDR3 protein: CASSSTQGMNTEAFF

V gene: TRBV4-2
D gene: .
clone size: .
J gene: TRBJ2-4
CDR3 DNA: TGTGCCAGCAGCCTCGGTGGGGAGGTGGGAAACATTCAGTACTTC
CDR3 protein: CASSLGGEVGNIQYF

V gene: TRBV27
D gene: .
clone size: .
J gene: TRBJ1-2
CDR3 DNA: TGTGCCAGCAGTTTAAAGGACTGGGGGCCTGGCTACACCTTC
CDR3 protein: CASSLKDWGPGYTF

V gene: TRBV7-2
D gene: TRBD1
clone size: .
J gene: TRBJ2-5
CDR3 DNA: TGTGCCAGCAGCCCAAGCGGACAGGGGGCGAAGACCCAGTACTTC
CDR3 protein: CASSPSGQGAKTQYF

V gene: TRBV7-2
D gene: TRBD1
clone size: .
J gene: TRBJ2-1
CDR3 DNA: TGTGCCAGCAGCTTGGAAGGGGGCACCTACAATGAGCAGTTCTTC
CDR3 protein: CASSLEGGTYNEQFF

V gene: TRBV28
D gene: .
clone size: .
J gene: TRBJ1-1
CDR3 DNA: TGTGCCAGCAGTTCACTAGTCGACAGGTTAAACACTGAAGCTTTCTTT
CDR3 protein: CASSSLVDRLNTEAFF

V gene: TRBV13
D gene: TRBD1
clone size: .
J gene: TRBJ1-1
CDR3 DNA: TGTGCCAGCAGCTTATCTCAAGGCAGGGGGCTCGAGAACACTGAAGCTTTCTTT
CDR3 protein: CASSLSQGRGLENTEAFF

V gene: TRBV7-8
D gene: TRBD1
clone size: .
J gene: TRBJ1-6
CDR3 DNA: TGTGCCAGCAGCCCTCCCGGGACAGGCTATAATTCACCCCTCCACTTT
CDR3 protein: CASSPPGTGYNSPLHF

V gene: TRBV7-8
D gene: .
clone size: .
J gene: TRBJ1-5
CDR3 DNA: TGTGCCAGCAGCCCATTAGGGGCCTCAGATTCCTATAGCAATCAGCCCCAGCATTTT
CDR3 protein: CASSPLGASDSYSNQPQHF

V gene: TRBV5-1
D gene: TRBD1
clone size: few
J gene: TRBJ1-2
CDR3 DNA: TGCGCCAGCAGCTCGGGACAGGGTAACTATGGCTACACCTTC
CDR3 protein: CASSSGQGNYGYTF

V gene: TRBV2
D gene: TRBD1
clone size: .
J gene: TRBJ1-6
CDR3 DNA: TGTGCCAGCAGTGGGGACAGTCATAATTCACCCCTCCACTTT
CDR3 protein: CASSGDSHNSPLHF

V gene: TRBV29-1
D gene: TRBD1
clone size: .
J gene: TRBJ1-5
CDR3 DNA: TGCAGCGTCGGAATGACAGGGCGGCAGCCCCAGCATTTT
CDR3 protein: CSVGMTGRQPQHF

V gene: TRBV28
D gene: .
clone size: .
J gene: TRBJ2-3
CDR3 DNA: TGTGCCACGAGGGTATTTCGGATAGATACGCAGTATTTT
CDR3 protein: CATRVFRIDTQYF

V gene: TRBV5-1
D gene: TRBD2
clone size: .
J gene: TRBJ2-2
CDR3 DNA: TGCGCCAGCAGCCTAGCGGGGGACCTCGTCACCGGGGAGCTGTTTTTT
CDR3 protein: CASSLAGDLVTGELFF

V gene: TRBV5-4
D gene: TRBD2
clone size: .
J gene: TRBJ2-2
CDR3 DNA: TGTGCCAGCAGCTTGATTGCGGGGGGAACCGGGGAGCTGTTTTTT
CDR3 protein: CASSLIAGGTGELFF

V gene: TRBV19
D gene: TRBD2
clone size: .
J gene: TRBJ2-5
CDR3 DNA: TGTGCCAGTAGTATTCCTAGCGGGGGTCAAGAGACCCAGTACTTC
CDR3 protein: CASSIPSGGQETQYF

V gene: TRBV19
D gene: TRBD1
clone size: .
J gene: TRBJ1-6
CDR3 DNA: TGTGCCAGTAGTATAGGCAGGGGACAGGACTATAATTCACCCCTCCACTTT
CDR3 protein: CASSIGRGQDYNSPLHF

V gene: TRBV7-6
D gene: .
clone size: few
J gene: TRBJ1-3
CDR3 DNA: TGTGCCAGCAGCTTAAGACCAGGGTTAGGAAACACCATATATTTT
CDR3 protein: CASSLRPGLGNTIYF

V gene: TRBV29-1
D gene: .
clone size: .
J gene: TRBJ1-1
CDR3 DNA: TGCAGCGCCAGGCTTTTGAACACTGAAGCTTTCTTT
CDR3 protein: CSARLLNTEAFF

V gene: TRBV18
D gene: TRBD1
clone size: .
J gene: TRBJ2-7
CDR3 DNA: TGTGCCAGCTCGCCGACACAGGGGATGAACGAGCAGTACTTC
CDR3 protein: CASSPTQGMNEQYF

V gene: TRBV5-4
D gene: .
clone size: .
J gene: TRBJ2-7
CDR3 DNA: TGTGCCTCCCACATCGGGAGATCGAAAAGGGAACCCTACGAGCAGTACTTC
CDR3 protein: CASHIGRSKREPYEQYF

V gene: TRBV5-1
D gene: TRBD1
clone size: .
J gene: TRBJ2-3
CDR3 DNA: TGCGCCAGCAGCTGGGACAGGGCCCCAGATACGCAGTATTTT
CDR3 protein: CASSWDRAPDTQYF

V gene: TRBV3-1/TRBV3-2
D gene: TRBD1
clone size: .
J gene: TRBJ2-2
CDR3 DNA: TGTGCCAGCGAAGGACAGGGGGCTAGGGAGCTGTTTTTT
CDR3 protein: CASEGQGARELFF

V gene: TRBV10-1
D gene: TRBD1
clone size: .
J gene: TRBJ2-7
CDR3 DNA: TGCGCCAGCAGTCGGGACAGGGGGATCTACGAGCAGTACTTC
CDR3 protein: CASSRDRGIYEQYF

V gene: TRBV10-3
D gene: TRBD1
clone size: .
J gene: TRBJ1-2
CDR3 DNA: TGTGCCATCAGTCTACAGGGGGCTGATGGCTACACCTTC
CDR3 protein: CAISLQGADGYTF

V gene: TRBV6-1
D gene: .
clone size: few
J gene: TRBJ1-2
CDR3 DNA: TGTGCCAGCAGTGAAGGGGAGGTCAGGGGCTACACCTTC
CDR3 protein: CASSEGEVRGYTF

V gene: TRBV28
D gene: .
clone size: .
J gene: TRBJ1-3
CDR3 DNA: TGTGCCAGCAGTTTATATATGGGGGCCGGCGGAAACACCATATATTTT
CDR3 protein: CASSLYMGAGGNTIYF

V gene: TRBV7-3
D gene: TRBD1
clone size: few
J gene: TRBJ2-7
CDR3 DNA: TGTGCCAGCAGCCCAACAGGGGGGCCCTACGAGCAGTACTTC
CDR3 protein: CASSPTGGPYEQYF